These T cell receptor beta chains were read from a single sample in a study of blood T cell repertoires in COVID-19. Profiling relied on immunoSEQ multiplex PCR, and the TCRdb table lists in-frame clones only, not all of them. The data contain about 360,000 clones, more than 75% of them seen just once; the ten biggest clones take up roughly 2%. Sequenced: PBMCs or T cells enriched from blood (not recorded which). The receptor source for this set is a man aged 40-49 years in a cohort exposed to, infected with or recovered from COVID-19 (not recorded which). The CDR3 runs from the conserved cysteine through the conserved F or W. D genes are given only for firm matches. Some rows have no size entry. The others give once, few or many, or a class for an expanded clone.

abundance	d_gene	v_gene	j_gene	CDR3aa	CDR3nt
-	-	TRBV5-4	TRBJ1-1	CASSSPRAGMNTEAFF	TGTGCCAGCAGCTCTCCACGGGCAGGGATGAACACTGAAGCTTTCTTT
once	TRBD1	TRBV5-6	TRBJ1-1	CASSPGQFMNTEAFF	TGTGCCAGCAGCCCGGGACAGTTCATGAACACTGAAGCTTTCTTT
-	-	TRBV2	TRBJ1-6	CASRQGVGSPLHF	TGTGCCAGCAGGCAGGGTGTGGGTTCACCCCTCCACTTT
-	-	TRBV5-1	TRBJ1-4	CASSSSDEKLFF	TGCGCCAGCAGCTCCTCCGATGAAAAACTGTTTTTT
-	-	TRBV3-1/TRBV3-2	TRBJ1-1	CASSQVQNTEAFF	TGTGCCAGCAGCCAAGTCCAGAACACTGAAGCTTTCTTT
-	TRBD2	TRBV9	TRBJ2-3	CASSVVAGVTDTQYF	TGTGCCAGCAGCGTTGTAGCGGGAGTGACAGATACGCAGTATTTT
-	TRBD1	TRBV2	TRBJ2-5	CAGELRTGSSSATQYF	TGTGCCGGGGAGCTTCGGACAGGATCCTCAAGTGCGACCCAGTACTTC
-	TRBD1	TRBV27	TRBJ2-5	CASSWTGGETQYF	TGTGCCAGCAGTTGGACAGGGGGGGAGACCCAGTACTTC
-	-	TRBV3-1/TRBV3-2	TRBJ1-1	CASSHNPGQGGGTEAFF	TGTGCCAGCAGCCACAACCCGGGTCAGGGAGGCGGCACTGAAGCTTTCTTT
-	TRBD2	TRBV5-8	TRBJ2-6	CASTAGGAGANVLTF	TGTGCTAGCACAGCGGGGGGAGCTGGGGCCAACGTCCTGACTTTC
-	-	TRBV5-1	TRBJ2-1	CASSLVWGPGNEQFF	TGCGCCAGCAGCTTGGTGTGGGGCCCTGGCAATGAGCAGTTCTTC
-	-	TRBV7-6	TRBJ2-7	CASSSGAAASPYEQYF	TGTGCCAGCAGCTCGGGTGCTGCCGCTTCTCCCTACGAGCAGTACTTC
-	TRBD1	TRBV27	TRBJ2-2	CASSLDRAGGELFF	TGTGCCAGCAGTTTAGACAGGGCGGGCGGGGAGCTGTTTTTT
-	TRBD1	TRBV14	TRBJ1-2	CASSRDRVYGYTF	TGTGCCAGCAGTCGGGACAGGGTCTATGGCTACACCTTC
once	TRBD1	TRBV5-1	TRBJ1-1	CASSSSTGGRTEAFF	TGCGCCAGCAGCTCGTCGACAGGGGGGCGCACTGAAGCTTTCTTT